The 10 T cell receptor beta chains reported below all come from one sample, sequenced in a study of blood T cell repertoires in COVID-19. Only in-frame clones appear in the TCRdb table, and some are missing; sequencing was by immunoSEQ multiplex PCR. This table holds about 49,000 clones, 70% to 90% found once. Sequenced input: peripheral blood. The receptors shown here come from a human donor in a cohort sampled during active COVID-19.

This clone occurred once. This CDR3 is CASSLTGGTAFF. The CDR3 nucleotides read TGCGCCAGCAGTCTCACAGGGGGCACTGCTTTCTTT. The V call is TRBV4-1, the J call TRBJ1-1; 9 bases match TRBD1. V lost 6 bases to trimming and J lost 11 bases; unmatched junction nucleotides: 7. CDR1 is MGHRA, CDR2 YSYEKL, per germline. The CDR3 is 12 amino acids.

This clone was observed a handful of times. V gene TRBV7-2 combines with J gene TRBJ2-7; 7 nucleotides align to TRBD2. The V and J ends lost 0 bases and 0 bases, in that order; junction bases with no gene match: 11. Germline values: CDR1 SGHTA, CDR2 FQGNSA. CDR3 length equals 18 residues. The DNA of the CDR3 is TGTGCCAGCAGCTTAGCGGGTGGAGCGGGATCGATCTCCTACGAGCAGTACTTC. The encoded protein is CASSLAGGAGSISYEQYF.

This CDR3 is CASSPAAGAAYEQYF. CDR3 bases: TGTGCCAGCAGCCCCGCTGCGGGGGCCGCCTACGAGCAGTACTTC. J is TRBJ2-7 and V is TRBV3-1 (or the pseudogene TRBV3-2), with D tentatively TRBD2 (7 bases). CDR3 length: 15 amino acids. V lost 4 bases to trimming and J lost 2 bases, with 15 bases between them. Germline V gene data show CDR1 as LGHDT and CDR2 as YNNKEL (reference sequence).

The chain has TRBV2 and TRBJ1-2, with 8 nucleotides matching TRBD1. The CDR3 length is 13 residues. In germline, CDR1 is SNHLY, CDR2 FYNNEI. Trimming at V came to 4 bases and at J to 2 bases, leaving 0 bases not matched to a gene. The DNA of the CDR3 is TGTGCCAGCAGTGGACAGGGGAACTATGGCTACACCTTC. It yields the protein CASSGQGNYGYTF.

CDR3 sequence: CAWGGDSGNQPQHF. The CDR3 DNA reads as TGTGCCTGGGGAGGAGACAGCGGCAATCAGCCCCAGCATTTT. The V call is TRBV30, the J call TRBJ1-5; D perhaps matches TRBD1 (5 bases). The CDR3 is 14 amino acids. V was cut by 5 bases and J by 2 bases, with 13 bases left in between. From germline, CDR1 is GTSNPN and CDR2 SVGIG (reference sequence).

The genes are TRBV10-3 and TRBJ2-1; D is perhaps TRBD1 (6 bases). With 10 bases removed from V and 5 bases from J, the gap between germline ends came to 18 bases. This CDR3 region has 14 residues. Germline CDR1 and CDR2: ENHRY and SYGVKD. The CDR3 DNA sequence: TGTGCCACCGGGGCCGGGACACGTCACAATGAGCAGTTCTTC. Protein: CATGAGTRHNEQFF.

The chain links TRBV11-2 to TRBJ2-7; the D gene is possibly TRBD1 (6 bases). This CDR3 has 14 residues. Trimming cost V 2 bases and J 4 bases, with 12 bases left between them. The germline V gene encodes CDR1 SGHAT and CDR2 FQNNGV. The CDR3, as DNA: TGTGCCAGCAGCTTAAATTACAGGGCGTACGAGCAGTACTTC. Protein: CASSLNYRAYEQYF.

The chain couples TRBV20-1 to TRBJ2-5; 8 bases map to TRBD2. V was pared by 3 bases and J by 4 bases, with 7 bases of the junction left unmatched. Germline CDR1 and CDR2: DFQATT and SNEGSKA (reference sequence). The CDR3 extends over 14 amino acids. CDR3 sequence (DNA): TGCAGTGCTAGTGCCGGGGGGGCCGGAGAGACCCAGTACTTC. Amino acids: CSASAGGAGETQYF.

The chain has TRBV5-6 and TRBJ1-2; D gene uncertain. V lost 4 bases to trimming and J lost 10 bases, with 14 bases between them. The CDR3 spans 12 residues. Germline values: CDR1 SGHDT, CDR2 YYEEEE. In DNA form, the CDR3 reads TGTGCCAGCAGCCGAGGGATGGACGACTACACCTTC. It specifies CASSRGMDDYTF.

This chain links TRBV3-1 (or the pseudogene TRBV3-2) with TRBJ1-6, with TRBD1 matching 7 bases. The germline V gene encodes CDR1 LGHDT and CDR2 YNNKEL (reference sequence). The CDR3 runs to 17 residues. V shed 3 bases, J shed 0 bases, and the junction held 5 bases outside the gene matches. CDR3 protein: CASSHRGQSSYNSPLHF. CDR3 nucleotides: TGTGCCAGCAGCCATAGGGGACAGAGCTCCTATAATTCACCCCTCCACTTT.